Detailed here is one TCR beta chain. The CDR3 has 15 residues. Germline V gene sequence: CDR1 MNHEY, CDR2 SMNVEV (reference sequence). Germline trimming cut 6 bases from V and 8 bases from J; bases unmatched to any gene: 11. The record originates from a study of T cell repertoires in cytomegalovirus infection. Using its own MiXCR run on the reads, TCRdb lists one record per CDR3 protein. Of about 490,000 distinct CDR3 sequences detected, more than 15% appear once; the ten largest clones hold under 30%. The material sequenced was CD8+ T cells from PBMCs. The sequence was obtained from a human donor in good health (CMV status not recorded). Some clones in this sample may be carry-over from other donors' samples. The rearrangement joins TRBV27 to TRBJ1-4; 8 positions match TRBD1. The CDR3 here is CASRLGYNRGEKLFF. The DNA of the CDR3 is TGTGCCAGCAGGCTTGGTTATAACAGGGGGGAAAAACTGTTTTTT. The whole variable domain, remainder taken from reference TRBV27 and TRBJ1-4, is EAQVTQNPRYLITVTGKKLTVTCSQNMNHEYMSWYRQDPGLGLRQIYYSMNVEVTDKGDVPEGYKVSRKEKRNFPLILESPSPNQTSLYFCASRLGYNRGEKLFFGSGTQLSVL.